This entry describes one T cell receptor beta chain. This sample is part of a study of control samples from healthy donors and cancer patients. This CDR3 has 14 residues. Per germline, CDR1 LGHNA and CDR2 YSLEER. Losses at the gene ends were 8 bases for V and 4 bases for J; bases not matched to a gene: 10. This table comes from immunoSEQ multiplex PCR, and its TCRdb copy is limited to in-frame clones, with some not included. The table shows about 76,000 clones, with 75% to 90% occurring only once. This chain connects TRBV4-3 to TRBJ1-1; TRBD1 agrees at 7 bases. This TCR was recovered from a woman aged 45 to 65 with colorectal cancer. Sequencing was carried out using PBMCs. Written as DNA, the CDR3 is TGCGCCAGCTCAGCAAGGGGGCGGACCACTGAAGCTTTCTTT. Its protein product is CASSARGRTTEAFF.